This entry features one T cell receptor beta chain sequence. Its specificity is unknown. TCRdb keeps only in-frame clones here, not all; method: immunoSEQ multiplex PCR. The profile shows under 1,900,000 clones, roughly 98.5% of them singletons. The data originate from a study of shared clonotypes between healthy human individuals. About the study: The cohort had two women and three men, ages 18 to 49. The study's findings and limits: Approximately 4.9% of naive CD4 clonotypes were shared across four donors. Clonotypes shared by all four sorted-subset donors had higher generation probabilities than non-shared clonotypes.

The CDR3 has 16 residues. V lost 2 bases, J lost 2 bases, and 11 bases lay in between. Germline values: CDR1 SGHRS, CDR2 YFSETQ. The TCR was taken from a young man in good health. The source material was naive CD4+ T cells sorted from blood. Subset: CD45RA+ positively selected. This rearrangement joins TRBV5-1 to TRBJ2-6; D might be TRBD1 (5 bases). The CDR3 bases are TGCGCCAGCAGCTTTGACCCAGGGACTGGGGCCAACGTCCTGACTTTC. Its protein product is CASSFDPGTGANVLTF.